What follows are 5 T cell receptor beta chains derived from one specimen sequenced in a study of cytomegalovirus exposure and HLA in healthy donors. It was with 60 Vbeta and 13 Jbeta primers that the PCR ran. Generated by immunoSEQ multiplex PCR, the TCRdb table keeps only in-frame clones and is missing some. Of fewer than 300,000 clones listed, 80% are singletons. The sequenced material came from PBMCs. The receptors were gathered from a girl aged 2-10 years in good health and CMV-seronegative.

The V call is TRBV5-1, the J call TRBJ2-5; 9 nucleotides line up with TRBD2. The trim removed 0 bases at V and 4 bases at J, leaving 4 bases unmatched. The CDR3 consists of 15 residues. Germline V gene data show CDR1 as SGHRS and CDR2 as YFSETQ. CDR3 in amino acids: CASSLDLAGRETQYF. The CDR3 DNA is TGCGCCAGCAGCTTGGATCTAGCGGGACGAGAGACCCAGTACTTC. Together with reference TRBV5-1 and TRBJ2-5, the CDR3 gives the full variable domain: KAGVTQTPRYLIKTRGQQVTLSCSPISGHRSVSWYQQTPGQGLQFLFEYFSETQRNKGNFPGRFSGRQFSNSRSEMNVSTLELGDSALYLCASSLDLAGRETQYFGPGTRLLVL.

This sequence joins TRBV5-1 and TRBJ2-5; 7 nucleotides align to TRBD1. CDR1 SGHRS and CDR2 YFSETQ come from the germline V gene. Unmatched junction bases numbered 7, after V lost 0 bases and J lost 5 bases. CDR3 size: 15 residues. CDR3 amino acids: CASSLGTGAFETQYF. As DNA, the CDR3 is TGCGCCAGCAGCTTGGGCACAGGGGCTTTCGAGACCCAGTACTTC.

The chain combines TRBV6-1 with TRBJ1-4; no definite D call. The germline V gene encodes CDR1 MNHNS and CDR2 SASEGT. The V and J ends lost 1 base and 8 bases respectively, with 14 bases between them. The CDR3 is 15 residues long. CDR3 sequence reads: CASSEVGQVEEKLFF. DNA of the CDR3: TGTGCCAGCAGTGAAGTTGGTCAGGTGGAAGAAAAACTGTTTTTT.

V is TRBV28 and J is TRBJ1-2; D ambiguous. The V gene lost 0 bases and the J gene lost 4 bases, with 9 bases spanning the gap. This CDR3 is built from 14 residues. Germline values: CDR1 MDHEN, CDR2 SYDVKM. CDR3 DNA: TGTGCCAGCAGTTTATGGGCAACGGGCTATGGCTACACCTTC. It specifies CASSLWATGYGYTF.

The chain is built from TRBV2 and TRBJ1-5; D is possibly TRBD1 (5 bases). The CDR3 length is 17 residues. V gave up 1 base and J gave up 3 bases, with 16 bases separating them. Per the germline V gene, CDR1 is SNHLY and CDR2 is FYNNEI. CDR3 sequence: CASSEEGPRGPNQPQHF. The CDR3 region has the DNA TGTGCCAGCAGTGAAGAGGGCCCAAGGGGCCCCAATCAGCCCCAGCATTTT.